The 27 T cell receptor beta chains below were found in one sample sequenced in a study of blood T cells in healthy people across ages. With a J-beta primer mix and a sample-barcoded 5' primer, a second PCR ran about 7 to 11 cycles. MiXCR was run by TCRdb on the 5' RACE reads, yielding one entry per CDR3 protein. The table includes about 1.4 million distinct CDR3 sequences, around 59% detected once. The sample was blood. Receptors originate from a young man in good health.

J is TRBJ2-5 and V is TRBV29-1; TRBD1 or TRBD2 may be the D gene (5 bases each). The germline V gene encodes CDR1 SQVTM and CDR2 ANQGSEA. The CDR3 loop spans 13 amino acids. Trimming cost V 7 bases and J 1 base, with 13 bases left between them. CDR3: CSAARDGQETQYF. CDR3 nucleotides: TGCAGCGCCGCGAGGGACGGCCAAGAGACCCAGTACTTC.

CDR3 coding DNA: TGTGCCAGCAGCCTACAGGGGAGACCCTATGGCTACACCTTC. As protein: CASSLQGRPYGYTF. The chain carries TRBV3-1 and TRBJ1-2; 7 bases are a match to TRBD1. The V and J ends lost 4 bases and 4 bases, in that order; junction bases with no gene match: 6. The germline V gene has CDR1 LGHDT and CDR2 YNNKEL (reference sequence). The CDR3 runs to 14 residues.

The sample holds one count of this clonotype. The rearrangement links TRBV4-1 to TRBJ2-1; 9 bases fit TRBD1. Trimming cost V 5 bases and J 0 bases; bases outside gene matches: 20. This CDR3 is 21 amino acids long. Germline values: CDR1 MGHRA, CDR2 YSYEKL. The CDR3 sequence is CASSERTGAALVRSSYNEQFF. CDR3 DNA sequence: TGCGCCAGCAGCGAGAGGACAGGGGCCGCTTTAGTCCGGAGCTCCTACAATGAGCAGTTCTTC.

This clonotype was seen a handful of times. The chain combines TRBV7-2 with TRBJ2-7; D may be TRBD2 (6 bases). The germline CDR1 and CDR2 sequences are SGHTA and FQGNSA. Trimming left V 4 bases short and J 4 bases short, with 17 bases between. This CDR3 region has 15 residues. CDR3 sequence: CASSSRAGTSYEQYF. The CDR3 bases are TGTGCCAGCAGCTCTCGGGCGGGGACCTCTTACGAGCAGTACTTC.

This chain uses TRBV10-3 with TRBJ2-5; the D gene could be TRBD1 or TRBD2 (5 bases each). V was pared by 4 bases and J by 2 bases, with 17 bases between. CDR3 length: 16 amino acids. Germline V CDR1 and CDR2: ENHRY, SYGVKD. The CDR3 spells CAISGGIGTDQETQYF. The DNA of the CDR3 is TGTGCCATCAGTGGGGGAATAGGGACGGATCAAGAGACCCAGTACTTC.

Note on this clonotype: One junction end does not reproduce the germline sequence, and a read error may be involved. V usage is TRBV20-1 and J usage is TRBJ2-1; possibly TRBD2 for D (6 bases). Germline-derived CDR1 and CDR2 are DFQATT and SNEGSKA (reference sequence). There are 15 residues in the CDR3. The CDR3 bases are TGCAGTGCTAGGGGACTCTCAGGCTCCAACAATGAGCAGTTCTTC. Translating it yields CSARGLSGSNNEQFF.

V is TRBV24-1 and J is TRBJ2-1, with TRBD1 as a possible D gene (6 bases). The CDR3 consists of 13 residues. In germline, CDR1 is KGHDR, CDR2 SFDVKD. V gave up 7 bases and J gave up 8 bases, with 14 bases separating them. The CDR3: CATSAPRGHEQFF. DNA of the CDR3: TGTGCCACCAGCGCTCCCAGGGGCCATGAGCAGTTCTTC.

The chain combines TRBV4-3 with TRBJ2-5, with a tentative D call TRBD2 (6 bases). With 0 bases removed from V and 11 bases from J, the gap between germline ends came to 22 bases. CDR1 is LGHNA, CDR2 YSLEER, per germline. The CDR3 has 16 residues. As DNA, the CDR3 is TGCGCCAGCAGCCAAGACCAAGAGGGCGGGGTAGAGGAGCAGTACTTC. Protein product: CASSQDQEGGVEEQYF.

This clonotype came up a few times. The V call is TRBV7-2, the J call TRBJ2-1, with D possibly TRBD1 on 6 matching bases. The CDR3 consists of 12 residues. The germline gives CDR1 SGHTA, CDR2 FQGNSA. V was shortened by 3 bases and J by 9 bases, with 9 bases between the two germline ends. The CDR3: CASSFQGFEQFF. CDR3 DNA: TGTGCCAGCAGCTTTCAGGGGTTTGAGCAGTTCTTC.

The count of this clonotype is one. The chain links TRBV5-4 to TRBJ2-3; 11 bases fit TRBD2. The CDR3 is 16 residues long. V shed 1 base, J shed 5 bases, and the junction held 6 bases outside the gene matches. Germline CDR1 is SGHNT and CDR2 is YYREEE (reference sequence). The CDR3 nucleotides are TGTGCCAGCAGCTTGAGGGTAGCGGGAGGGCAAGATACGCAGTATTTT. Protein: CASSLRVAGGQDTQYF.

V is TRBV13 and J is TRBJ2-3, with D unresolved. This CDR3 has 15 amino acids. The germline V gene encodes CDR1 PRHDT and CDR2 FYEKMQ (reference sequence). Trimming took off 1 base at V and 1 base at J, with 9 bases between the two ends. The CDR3 DNA is TGTGCCAGCAGCTTAGATGGGTCTGGCACAGATACGCAGTATTTT. Translation gives CASSLDGSGTDTQYF.

V and J are TRBV25-1 and TRBJ2-3, with 7 bases aligning to TRBD1. The trim removed 7 bases at V and 0 bases at J, leaving 7 bases unmatched. This CDR3 is 15 amino acids long. Germline-derived CDR1 and CDR2 are MGHDK and SYGVNS. The CDR3 sequence: CASTPRGSSTDTQYF. The CDR3 nucleotides are TGTGCCAGCACCCCCAGGGGGTCTAGCACAGATACGCAGTATTTT.

V usage is TRBV4-1 and J usage is TRBJ2-7, with TRBD1 identical over 7 bases. V lost 1 base to trimming and J lost 0 bases; unmatched junction nucleotides: 12. CDR1 is MGHRA and CDR2 is YSYEKL in the germline V gene. This CDR3 has 18 amino acids. The CDR3 sequence is CASSQATGPGGSSYEQYF. CDR3 sequence (DNA): TGCGCCAGCAGCCAAGCGACAGGGCCTGGGGGAAGCTCCTACGAGCAGTACTTC.

This sequence joins TRBV6-6 and TRBJ2-1, with D tentatively TRBD1 or TRBD2 (5 bases each). Germline CDR1 is MNHNY and CDR2 is SVGAGI (reference sequence). There are 12 residues in the CDR3. V lost 7 bases to trimming and J lost 8 bases, with 12 bases between them. CDR3 sequence reads: CASNPGAHEQFF. The CDR3 DNA reads TGTGCCAGCAACCCCGGGGCGCATGAGCAGTTCTTC.

V usage is TRBV6-1 and J usage is TRBJ2-4; 9 positions match TRBD2. The CDR3 has 18 amino acids. Unmatched junction bases numbered 16, after V lost 6 bases and J lost 4 bases. Germline V gives CDR1 MNHNS, CDR2 SASEGT. The CDR3 DNA is TGTGCCAGCAGAGACCCGGCTGGTAGCGGGAGTGGGAAAAACATTCAGTACTTC. Residues: CASRDPAGSGSGKNIQYF.

This clonotype was seen only a few times. The V call is TRBV11-2, the J call TRBJ2-1; D is unresolved. Trimming cost V 1 base and J 2 bases, with 12 bases left between them. CDR3 size: 16 residues. The germline gives CDR1 SGHAT, CDR2 FQNNGV. The CDR3, as DNA: TGTGCCAGCAGCTTAGTTCCCGGGCCACCCTACAATGAGCAGTTCTTC. This codes for CASSLVPGPPYNEQFF.

The sample holds a few counts of this clonotype. The V and J genes are TRBV29-1 and TRBJ2-3; possibly TRBD2 for D (6 bases). CDR1 is SQVTM and CDR2 is ANQGSEA in the germline V gene. This CDR3 has 13 amino acids. Trimming removed 4 bases from V and 4 bases from J, with 12 bases in between. The CDR3 region has the DNA TGCAGCGTTGGACTAGTATTGGCAGATACGCAGTATTTT. Its translation: CSVGLVLADTQYF.

The genes are TRBV15 and TRBJ2-7, with a possible D match to TRBD2 (6 bases). The J call is in doubt because the DNA end fits TRBJ2-5 better. The germline V gene has CDR1 LNHNV and CDR2 YYDKDF (reference sequence). This CDR3 contains 14 residues. As DNA, the CDR3 is TGTGCCACCAGCGAGCCGGGAGAGATGGAGACCCAGTACTTC. This translates into CATSEPGEMETQYF.

This clonotype was detected only a few times. The chain joins TRBV4-1 to TRBJ2-5; 8 nucleotides match TRBD2. The ends lost 7 bases at V and 1 base at J; junction bases unmatched: 14. CDR1 is MGHRA, CDR2 YSYEKL, per germline. This CDR3 contains 17 residues. The CDR3 DNA sequence: TGCGCCAGCACCCAGGGGACGCGGGGGGCCTTCCAAGAGACCCAGTACTTC. As protein: CASTQGTRGAFQETQYF.

This clonotype was recorded once. This chain joins TRBV15 and TRBJ2-3; no definite D call. This CDR3 has 14 residues. Germline lookup yields CDR1 LNHNV and CDR2 YYDKDF (reference sequence). V shed 0 bases and J shed 4 bases, with 8 bases lying between them. This CDR3 reads CATSRDPWSDTQYF. CDR3 nucleotide sequence: TGTGCCACCAGCAGAGATCCTTGGTCAGATACGCAGTATTTT.

CDR3: CASSSWGSREAADTQYF. CDR3 DNA: TGTGCCAGCAGTTCCTGGGGTAGCCGGGAGGCAGCAGATACGCAGTATTTT. This rearrangement joins TRBV12-3 or TRBV12-4 to TRBJ2-3, with 7 bases identical to TRBD2. V was clipped by 4 bases and J by 4 bases; unmatched bases: 14. This CDR3 is 17 amino acids long.

This chain joins TRBV6-6 and TRBJ2-7; 10 positions match TRBD2. Germline-derived CDR1 and CDR2 are MNHNY and SVGAGI (reference sequence). CDR3 size: 15 residues. V lost 2 bases, J lost 5 bases, and 6 bases stayed unmatched. The CDR3 protein is CASSYQASGRNEQYF. The DNA for the CDR3 is TGTGCCAGCAGTTACCAGGCTAGCGGGAGAAACGAGCAGTACTTC.

The gene calls are TRBV4-1 and TRBJ2-6, with D tentatively TRBD2 (5 bases). This CDR3 region has 14 residues. Germline assignment: CDR1 MGHRA and CDR2 YSYEKL. V was pared by 11 bases and J by 0 bases, with 11 bases between. The CDR3: CAAGENSGANVLTF. DNA for the CDR3: TGCGCCGCGGGTGAGAACTCTGGGGCCAACGTCCTGACTTTC.

The chain uses TRBV25-1 and TRBJ1-4; tentative D call: TRBD1 (5 bases). Trimming cost V 11 bases and J 5 bases, with 18 bases left between them. CDR1 is MGHDK and CDR2 is SYGVNS in the germline V gene. The CDR3 has 14 amino acids. CDR3 DNA: TGTGCCCGCCCTTGGTGGGACCCGAATGAAAAACTGTTTTTT. Its translation: CARPWWDPNEKLFF.

The V and J genes are TRBV6-5 and TRBJ2-7; 7 positions agree with TRBD2. This CDR3 has 13 residues. With V trimmed by 6 bases and J by 5 bases, 7 bases remained unmatched. Germline assignment: CDR1 MNHEY and CDR2 SVGAGI. The CDR3 coding sequence is TGTGCCAGCAGCCTTCTGGGGAGGGACGAGCAGTACTTC. As protein: CASSLLGRDEQYF.

J is TRBJ1-2 and V is TRBV21-1. TRBV21-1 is termed a pseudogene. The length of the CDR3 is 14 residues. The CDR3 DNA reads TGTGCCAGCAGCAAAAGTTGGGATGGCTATGGCTACACCTTC. Translating it yields CASSKSWDGYGYTF.

The chain recombines TRBV29-1 with TRBJ2-4; D is possibly TRBD1 or TRBD2 (5 bases each). The germline gives CDR1 SQVTM, CDR2 ANQGSEA. This CDR3 contains 15 residues. V was cut by 6 bases and J by 6 bases, with 21 bases left in between. The CDR3 loop reads CSVRTSGIRGNIQYF. CDR3 bases: TGCAGCGTCAGGACGAGCGGAATAAGGGGAAACATTCAGTACTTC.